The 21 T cell receptor beta chains below come from one sample, sequenced in a study of regulatory T cells in long-lasting Graves disease. In building TCR beta libraries, iRepertoire HTBI primers were used together with Arm-PCR of CDR3 regions. TCRdb itself ran the multiplex PCR reads through MiXCR, one entry per CDR3 protein. The sample shows roughly 360,000 distinct CDR3 sequences, about 23% of them seen only once. Specified time point: persistent/refractory GD, antithyroid drugs over 5 years with positive TRAb. PBMC RNA was the source of the TCR library. Sequenced material: peripheral blood mononuclear cells (PBMCs), taken when the disease was refractory, from a patient treated with antithyroid drugs. These TCRs come from a woman in her thirties or forties with Graves disease.

The V and J genes are TRBV19 and TRBJ2-4; tentative D call: TRBD2 (5 bases). V gave up 5 bases and J gave up 1 base, with 21 bases separating them. The CDR3 loop spans 18 amino acids. Germline CDR1 reads LNHDA; CDR2 reads SQIVND (reference sequence). The CDR3 sequence: CASSPIFEGRLAKNIQYF. The CDR3 nucleotides read TGTGCCAGTAGTCCTATTTTTGAGGGCCGTTTGGCCAAAAACATTCAGTACTTC. The full variable domain, its missing parts supplied by reference TRBV19 and TRBJ2-4, is DGGITQSPKYLFRKEGQNVTLSCEQNLNHDAMYWYRQDPGQGLRLIYYSQIVNDFQKGDIAEGYSVSREKKESFPLTVTSAQKNPTAFYLCASSPIFEGRLAKNIQYFGAGTRLSVL.

The chain employs TRBV5-1 and TRBJ2-3, with 9 bases fitting TRBD2. V trimming: 7 bases; J trimming: 1 base; junction bases outside the gene matches: 4. The germline V gene has CDR1 SGHRS and CDR2 YFSETQ. The CDR3 extends over 14 amino acids. The CDR3: CASGWTSGTDTQYF. The DNA of the CDR3 is TGCGCCAGCGGCTGGACTAGCGGCACAGATACGCAGTATTTT.

The chain employs TRBV5-1 and TRBJ2-1; 7 bases fit TRBD2. With 4 bases clipped from V and 1 base from J, the junction kept 5 bases outside the gene matches. The CDR3 runs 15 residues. Per the germline V gene, CDR1 is SGHRS and CDR2 is YFSETQ. CDR3 DNA: TGCGCCAGCAGCAGACTAGCATGGTCCTACAATGAGCAGTTCTTC. Translated, it gives CASSRLAWSYNEQFF.

This clonotype was recorded many times. V and J are TRBV28 and TRBJ2-4; D uncertain. The length of the CDR3 is 13 residues. Trimming left V 5 bases short and J 11 bases short, with 16 bases between. Germline loops: CDR1 MDHEN, CDR2 SYDVKM. CDR3 nucleotides: TGTGCCAGCAGTCCCGTTTTTAATTCCGTTCAGTACTTC. This sequence encodes CASSPVFNSVQYF.

This clonotype occurred a few times. The chain employs TRBV4-1 and TRBJ2-5; 7 bases fit TRBD2. Trimming removed 4 bases from V and 4 bases from J; junction bases left unmatched: 12. CDR1 is MGHRA and CDR2 is YSYEKL in the germline V gene. This CDR3 comprises 16 residues. The CDR3 DNA is TGCGCCAGCAGCCGAGCGGCAGCGGGAAAAGGAGAGACCCAGTACTTC. Amino acids: CASSRAAAGKGETQYF.

This clonotype has at least ten counts. The rearrangement uses TRBV12-3 or TRBV12-4 and TRBJ1-3; unclear D gene. This CDR3 contains 12 residues. Deletions cut 6 bases from V and 2 bases from J, with 5 bases between. For the CDR3, the DNA is TGTGCCAGCAGCCCGGCTGGAAACACCATATATTTT. Translated: CASSPAGNTIYF.

The V call is TRBV6-9, the J call TRBJ2-2, with TRBD2 identical over 14 bases. Germline V CDR1 and CDR2: MNHGY, SVAAGI. CDR3 size: 22 residues. V dropped 3 bases and J dropped 5; count of bases not matched to a gene: 20. The CDR3 sequence: CASSYSGTSGSEIWVLTGELFF. The CDR3 DNA follows: TGTGCCAGCAGTTACTCAGGGACTAGCGGGAGTGAGATTTGGGTCTTGACCGGGGAGCTGTTTTTT.

This clonotype has a handful of counts. V usage is TRBV28 and J usage is TRBJ2-3; D is unclear. Germline V CDR1 and CDR2: MDHEN, SYDVKM. The CDR3 runs to 14 residues. V was trimmed by 0 bases and J by 6 bases, leaving 10 bases between them. The chain's CDR3 is CASSLWADADTQYF. In DNA form, the CDR3 reads TGTGCCAGCAGTTTATGGGCGGACGCTGATACGCAGTATTTT. The variable domain in full, completed from reference TRBV28 and TRBJ2-3, reads DVKVTQSSRYLVKRTGEKVFLECVQDMDHENMFWYRQDPGLGLRLIYFSYDVKMKEKGDIPEGYSVSREKKERFSLILESASTNQTSMYLCASSLWADADTQYFGPGTRLTVL.

Concerning this clonotype itself: One end of the junction fails to match germline, which may point to a read error. The chain employs TRBV20-1 and TRBJ2-7, with 7 bases matching TRBD2. This CDR3 comprises 13 residues. Germline lookup yields CDR1 DFQATT and CDR2 SNEGSKA (reference sequence). CDR3 sequence (DNA): TGCGGTGCTAGCGGTCTTTCCTCCTACGAGCAGTACTTC. Its translation: CGASGLSSYEQYF.

The chain employs TRBV4-1 and TRBJ1-6; D unclear. The V and J ends lost 4 bases and 10 bases respectively, with 14 bases between them. CDR3 length equals 14 residues. The V gene's germline CDR1 is MGHRA and CDR2 YSYEKL. This CDR3 is CASSLPQSGSPLHF. In DNA, the CDR3 is TGCGCCAGCAGCCTGCCTCAGAGTGGATCACCCCTCCACTTT.

This chain uses TRBV11-2 with TRBJ2-7, with 13 nucleotides matching TRBD2. From germline, CDR1 is SGHAT and CDR2 FQNNGV. The V segment lost 2 bases and the J segment 5 bases; nucleotides outside the gene matches: 6. This CDR3 is 16 amino acids long. The CDR3 is CASSLSVLAGGNEQYF. The CDR3 DNA is TGTGCCAGCAGCTTATCGGTACTAGCGGGAGGGAACGAGCAGTACTTC. The full variable domain, completed using reference TRBV11-2 and TRBJ2-7, is EAGVAQSPRYKIIEKRQSVAFWCNPISGHATLYWYQQILGQGPKLLIQFQNNGVVDDSQLPKDRFSAERLKGVDSTLKIQPAKLEDSAVYLCASSLSVLAGGNEQYFGPGTRLTVT.

The V and J genes are TRBV3-1 and TRBJ1-2, with 12 nucleotides matching TRBD1. V dropped 4 bases and J dropped 6; count of bases not matched to a gene: 6. Per germline, CDR1 LGHDT and CDR2 YNNKEL (reference sequence). The CDR3 has 15 residues. The CDR3: CASSLGTGGADGYTF. The CDR3 nucleotides read TGTGCCAGCAGCCTTGGGACAGGGGGCGCGGATGGCTACACCTTC.

This clonotype was recorded at least ten times. The J gene is TRBJ1-5, the V gene TRBV28; D not certain. Trimming stripped 7 bases from V and 0 bases from J, with 10 bases between. Germline CDR1 reads MDHEN; CDR2 reads SYDVKM. The CDR3 totals 14 residues. DNA of the CDR3: TGTGCCAGCAACCCCCCCGGTAGCAATCAGCCCCAGCATTTT. It encodes CASNPPGSNQPQHF. Together with reference TRBV28 and TRBJ1-5, the CDR3 gives the full variable domain: DVKVTQSSRYLVKRTGEKVFLECVQDMDHENMFWYRQDPGLGLRLIYFSYDVKMKEKGDIPEGYSVSREKKERFSLILESASTNQTSMYLCASNPPGSNQPQHFGDGTRLSIL.

The sample holds many counts of this clonotype. V is TRBV20-1 and J is TRBJ1-5; D remains ambiguous. Germline CDR1 reads DFQATT; CDR2 reads SNEGSKA (reference sequence). This CDR3 has 14 residues. Trimming removed 1 base at V and 0 bases at J, with 7 bases between. The CDR3 DNA reads TGCAGTGCTAGAGCACCGAATAGCAATCAGCCCCAGCATTTT. It codes for CSARAPNSNQPQHF.

In its sample, this clonotype was seen many times. CDR3 in DNA: TGTGCCAGAGCGCAGAGGGGACCCAATCAGCCCCAGCATTTT. This gives the protein CARAQRGPNQPQHF. The chain joins TRBV19 to TRBJ1-5, with D possibly being TRBD1 (5 bases). Germline assignment: CDR1 LNHDA and CDR2 SQIVND (reference sequence). CDR3 size: 14 residues. Trimming shortened V by 9 bases and J by 3 bases, and 15 bases separated the two germline ends.

The V call is TRBV19, the J call TRBJ2-7, with D uncertain. Between the trimmed V and J ends, which lost 3 bases and 6 bases, there was a span of 15 bases. The germline V gene encodes CDR1 LNHDA and CDR2 SQIVND (reference sequence). The CDR3 contains 14 residues. The CDR3 sequence: CASSIAATSGEQYF. The CDR3 DNA sequence: TGTGCCAGTAGTATTGCTGCTACCTCGGGCGAGCAGTACTTC.

This clonotype was found many times. The J gene is TRBJ1-5, the V gene TRBV28; no reliable D call. CDR1 MDHEN and CDR2 SYDVKM come from the germline V gene. V dropped 3 bases and J dropped 0 bases, with 15 bases sitting between them. CDR3 size: 17 residues. The CDR3 protein is CASSFRAGAISNQPQHF. The CDR3 DNA reads as TGTGCCAGCAGTTTTCGGGCAGGCGCAATTAGCAATCAGCCCCAGCATTTT. The entire variable domain, with the rest obtained from reference TRBV28 and TRBJ1-5, is as follows: DVKVTQSSRYLVKRTGEKVFLECVQDMDHENMFWYRQDPGLGLRLIYFSYDVKMKEKGDIPEGYSVSREKKERFSLILESASTNQTSMYLCASSFRAGAISNQPQHFGDGTRLSIL.

This clonotype was seen just once. A read error may explain this, as a much larger clone is one base away. The V call is TRBV11-2, the J call TRBJ2-5; D might be TRBD2 (7 bases). The CDR3 length is 19 residues. Germline-derived CDR1 and CDR2 are SGHAT and FQNNGV. The CDR3 reads CASSLVLGGGRGLQETQCF. The CDR3 nucleotides are TGTGCCAGCAGCTTAGTCCTAGGGGGGGGTCGTGGACTCCAAGAGACCCAGTGCTTC.

This sequence joins TRBV28 and TRBJ2-2, with 8 positions matching TRBD2. Losses at the gene ends were 4 bases for V and 4 bases for J; bases not matched to a gene: 8. The length of the CDR3 is 16 residues. CDR1 is MDHEN, CDR2 SYDVKM, per germline. CDR3 region: CASSSPGTRGTGELFF. For the CDR3, the DNA is TGTGCCAGCAGTTCCCCCGGGACTAGAGGCACCGGGGAGCTGTTTTTT. Looking up the rest from reference TRBV28 and TRBJ2-2 gives the full variable domain: DVKVTQSSRYLVKRTGEKVFLECVQDMDHENMFWYRQDPGLGLRLIYFSYDVKMKEKGDIPEGYSVSREKKERFSLILESASTNQTSMYLCASSSPGTRGTGELFFGEGSRLTVL.

In the case of this clonotype: A much larger clone differs by one base, so this may be a read error. The chain is built from TRBV6-2 or TRBV6-3 and TRBJ2-5; D unresolved. The CDR3 consists of 19 residues. V was clipped by 0 bases and J by 9 bases, with 29 bases between them. Germline CDR1 reads MNHEY; CDR2 reads SVGEGT. The CDR3 loop reads CASSYSIRAVLEPNEAQYF. CDR3 nucleotides: TGTGCCAGCAGTTACTCGATACGGGCGGTGCTAGAACCCAACGAGGCCCAGTACTTC.

The rearrangement links TRBV5-6 to TRBJ2-7; D unresolved. V was pared by 1 base and J by 3 bases, with 11 bases between. The CDR3 is 14 amino acids. From germline, CDR1 is SGHDT and CDR2 YYEEEE. The CDR3 DNA reads TGTGCCAGCAGCTTGCCCGGTCGGAACTACGAGCAGTACTTC. Its protein product is CASSLPGRNYEQYF.